Shown below are 5 T cell receptor beta chains from a single sample sequenced in a study of cytomegalovirus exposure and HLA in healthy donors. The PCR had 60 Vbeta and 13 Jbeta primers. Measured with immunoSEQ multiplex PCR; TCRdb has only the in-frame clones, and not every one. The data contain about 100,000 clones, around 76% of them singletons. The sequenced sample consisted of PBMCs. The receptor source for this set is a man between 40 and 49 years old in good health and CMV-seropositive.

The rearrangement uses TRBV6-5 and TRBJ2-7; 8 bases align to TRBD1. The ends lost 5 bases at V and 7 bases at J; junction bases unmatched: 7. CDR3 length: 13 amino acids. Germline CDR1 and CDR2: MNHEY and SVGAGI. CDR3 in DNA: TGTGCCAGCAGTACTCAGGGGGCCAGGGAGCAGTACTTC. It yields the protein CASSTQGAREQYF.

This clone was recorded a few times. This chain connects TRBV6-6 to TRBJ1-5; D is unresolved. This CDR3 contains 13 residues. Trimming removed 2 bases at V and 1 base at J, with 3 bases between. CDR1 and CDR2 from the germline V gene are MNHNY and SVGAGI (reference sequence). CDR3 sequence reads: CASSYGSNQPQHF. Written as DNA, the CDR3 is TGTGCCAGCAGTTACGGCAGCAATCAGCCCCAGCATTTT.

The V call is TRBV11-2, the J call TRBJ1-2; the match to TRBD1 covers 7 bases. The ends lost 4 bases at V and 2 bases at J; junction bases unmatched: 1. The CDR3 runs to 13 residues. CDR1 and CDR2 from the germline V gene are SGHAT and FQNNGV. The CDR3: CASSSGQNYGYTF. The CDR3, as DNA: TGTGCCAGCAGCTCGGGACAGAACTATGGCTACACCTTC.

The rearrangement joins TRBV5-1 to TRBJ2-7; tentative D call: TRBD2 (8 bases). CDR1 is SGHRS, CDR2 YFSETQ, per germline. The CDR3 is made up of 15 amino acids. Trimming took 3 bases from V and 7 from J, leaving 20 bases between them. The CDR3 nucleotides read TGCGCCAGCAGCTCGGGAGGGACAGTCCCCTTGGAGCAGTACTTC. This sequence encodes CASSSGGTVPLEQYF.

DNA of the CDR3: TGTGCCAGCAGTCCATCGGTAGATACGCAGTATTTT. Its translation is CASSPSVDTQYF. The chain joins TRBV11-2 to TRBJ2-3; D not certain. V lost 6 bases and J lost 5, with 9 bases in between. There are 12 residues in the CDR3. Germline values: CDR1 SGHAT, CDR2 FQNNGV.